This is a list of T cell receptor beta chains from one sample in a study of human T cells and chemical hapten exposure. TCRdb redid the calling of the RACE reads with MiXCR, one entry per CDR3 protein. The sample records roughly 88,000 distinct CDR3 sequences, roughly 9.1% being singletons. The sequencing here drew on whole blood, taken in connection with sensitization to the hapten diphenylcyclopropenone (DPC). All receptors derive from a woman in her 40s with alopecia areata. Some clones in this sample may be carry-over from other donors' samples. Each CDR3 is given with its conserved first and last residue. D genes are given only for firm matches. Size tells how often a clone was seen (once, few, many) or the class of an expanded clone, and some rows leave it out.

J gene: TRBJ1-2; D gene: NA; clone size: NA; V gene: TRBV3-1; CDR3 DNA: TGTGCCAGCAGCCAGACAGTCTATGGCTACACCTTC; CDR3 protein: CASSQTVYGYTF
J gene: TRBJ1-2; D gene: TRBD1; clone size: few; V gene: TRBV29-1; CDR3 DNA: TGCAGCGTTGGGGGGAGTGGGACAGATCACTTCTATGGCTACACCTTC; CDR3 protein: CSVGGSGTDHFYGYTF
J gene: TRBJ2-5; D gene: TRBD2; clone size: many; V gene: TRBV13; CDR3 DNA: TGTGCCAGCAGCTTACGCCTAGCGGGGGCCCGAGGAGAGACCCAGTACTTC; CDR3 protein: CASSLRLAGARGETQYF
J gene: TRBJ1-6; D gene: NA; clone size: many; V gene: TRBV28; CDR3 DNA: TGTGCCAGCAGTTTTTCGGGGGGAAGAGCCCACAATTCACCCCTCCACTTT; CDR3 protein: CASSFSGGRAHNSPLHF
J gene: TRBJ1-2; D gene: NA; clone size: many; V gene: TRBV28; CDR3 DNA: TGTGCCAGCAGTTTACGGGGAGGGTATGGCTACACCTTC; CDR3 protein: CASSLRGGYGYTF
J gene: TRBJ1-1; D gene: NA; clone size: NA; V gene: TRBV6-4; CDR3 DNA: TGTGCCAGCAGTGAAATGGAGAACACTGAAGCTTTCTTT; CDR3 protein: CASSEMENTEAFF
J gene: TRBJ2-2; D gene: TRBD1; clone size: NA; V gene: TRBV7-8; CDR3 DNA: TGTGCCAGCAGCTTAGGGACAGGGGCGAACACCGGGGAGCTGTTTTTT; CDR3 protein: CASSLGTGANTGELFF
J gene: TRBJ2-7; D gene: NA; clone size: few; V gene: TRBV5-1; CDR3 DNA: TGCGCCAGCAGCGCTGGGGGTCAGGGGCGCTACGAGCAGTACTTC; CDR3 protein: CASSAGGQGRYEQYF
J gene: TRBJ1-1; D gene: NA; clone size: many; V gene: TRBV2; CDR3 DNA: TGTGCCAGCAACCTGGTCAGGGTGCCGACTGAAGCTTTCTTT; CDR3 protein: CASNLVRVPTEAFF
J gene: TRBJ2-7; D gene: TRBD1; clone size: NA; V gene: TRBV12-3/TRBV12-4; CDR3 DNA: TGTGCCAGCAGTTTCCGGGACAGACCCTACGAGCAGTACTTC; CDR3 protein: CASSFRDRPYEQYF
J gene: TRBJ2-1; D gene: NA; clone size: few; V gene: TRBV14; CDR3 DNA: TGTGCCAGCAGCCAACAGGGCCGTGAGCAGTTCTTC; CDR3 protein: CASSQQGREQFF
J gene: TRBJ2-1; D gene: NA; clone size: NA; V gene: TRBV2; CDR3 DNA: TGTGCCAACCGACGGGGGAATGAGCAGTTCTTC; CDR3 protein: CANRRGNEQFF
J gene: TRBJ1-1; D gene: NA; clone size: few; V gene: TRBV21-1; CDR3 DNA: TGTGCCAGCAGCCCCGCGGGAGGGATGAACACTGAAGCTTTCTTT; CDR3 protein: CASSPAGGMNTEAFF
J gene: TRBJ2-2; D gene: TRBD2; clone size: many; V gene: TRBV6-2/TRBV6-3; CDR3 DNA: TGTGCCAGCAGTGGCCTAGGACTAGCGGGGGGCTGGAACACCGGGGAGCTGTTTTTT; CDR3 protein: CASSGLGLAGGWNTGELFF
J gene: TRBJ1-1; D gene: TRBD1; clone size: few; V gene: TRBV14; CDR3 DNA: TGTGCCAGCAGCCTTCAGAGGACAGGGGATCCTGAAGCTTTCTTT; CDR3 protein: CASSLQRTGDPEAFF